This T cell receptor (beta chain) was sequenced during a study of Ad26.COV2.S vaccination and SARS-CoV-2 variants. The repertoire was sequenced with immunoSEQ multiplex PCR; TCRdb's copy has only in-frame clones and lacks some. The sample shows around 250,000 clones, about 83% of them seen only once. This clone turned up a few times. The CDR3 spans 10 residues. Trimming removed 5 bases at V and 8 bases at J, with 6 bases between. The germline gives CDR1 KGHSH, CDR2 LQKENI. The treatment was: approximately 18 received Ad26.COV2.S at low or high dose, single or two shots; about 5 received placebo; per-sample allocation not given. Sampling was performed 63 days after the first vaccine or placebo injection. An 18-55-year-old adult in Boston served as donor.

This TCR derives from a person aged 18-65 years who received the Ad26.COV2.S COVID-19 vaccine or a placebo. Here the sequenced sample was peripheral blood, taken in a trial of Ad26.COV2.S vaccine versus placebo. The genes are TRBV18 and TRBJ1-1; D is perhaps TRBD1 (6 bases). The CDR3 loop is CASSDREAFF. For the CDR3, the DNA is TGTGCCAGCTCAGACAGGGAAGCTTTCTTT. Based on the CDR3 plus reference TRBV18 and TRBJ1-1, the full variable domain is NAGVMQNPRHLVRRRGQEARLRCSPMKGHSHVYWYRQLPEEGLKFMVYLQKENIIDESGMPKERFSAEFPKEGPSILRIQQVVRGDSAAYFCASSDREAFFGQGTRLTVV.